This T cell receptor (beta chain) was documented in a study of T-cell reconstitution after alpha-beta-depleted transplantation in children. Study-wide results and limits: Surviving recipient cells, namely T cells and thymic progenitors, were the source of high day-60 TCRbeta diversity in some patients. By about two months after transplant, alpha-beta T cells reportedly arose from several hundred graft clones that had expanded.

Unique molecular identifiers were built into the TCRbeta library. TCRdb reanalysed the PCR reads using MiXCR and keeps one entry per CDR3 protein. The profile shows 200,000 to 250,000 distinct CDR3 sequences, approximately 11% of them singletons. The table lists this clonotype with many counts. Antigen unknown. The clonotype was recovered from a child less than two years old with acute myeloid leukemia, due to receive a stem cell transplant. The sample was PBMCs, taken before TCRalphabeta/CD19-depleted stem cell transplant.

CDR3 sequence (DNA): TGCAGCGCCACGCCGGGACAGGGGGGCTACGAGCAGTACTTC. Amino acid sequence: CSATPGQGGYEQYF. This chain joins TRBV29-1 and TRBJ2-7, with 11 bases aligning to TRBD1. V lost 7 bases and J lost 3; bases outside the gene matches: 8. The CDR3 is 14 amino acids. Looked up from germline, CDR1 is SQVTM and CDR2 is ANQGSEA.